What follows is one T cell receptor beta chain and its context. What it binds is unknown. The data originate from a study of Ad26.COV2.S vaccination and SARS-CoV-2 variants. From germline, CDR1 is SGHVS and CDR2 FNYEAQ. The CDR3 is 16 residues long. The V segment lost 5 bases and the J segment 1 base; nucleotides outside the gene matches: 9. Libraries were prepared by immunoSEQ multiplex PCR; TCRdb keeps only in-frame clonotypes and omits some of them. The sample includes 150,000 to 200,000 clones, around 88% of them seen just once. Study-level findings and limits: Vaccine and placebo recipients had similar non-spike TCR breadth. Vaccinees displayed broader spike-specific TCR repertoires than placebo recipients. Once vaccination had occurred, spike-specific CD8+ and CD4+ T cell responses reportedly showed substantial breadth. Analytic work on TCR breadth and depth might have understated the full extent of total T cell responses.

This chain links TRBV7-6 with TRBJ2-3, with 7 bases lining up with TRBD2. This TCR was recovered from a human donor who had recovered from COVID-19. The material was peripheral blood, obtained after recovery from COVID-19. In DNA, the CDR3 is TGTGCCAGCAGCCCAGGGAGGGCCCCTGGCACAGATACGCAGTATTTT. Its translation is CASSPGRAPGTDTQYF. Together with reference TRBV7-6 and TRBJ2-3, the CDR3 gives the full variable domain: GAGVSQSPRYKVTKRGQDVALRCDPISGHVSLYWYRQALGQGPEFLTYFNYEAQQDKSGLPNDRFSAERPEGSISTLTIQRTEQRDSAMYRCASSPGRAPGTDTQYFGPGTRLTVL.